By frequency in the sample, the clone carrying this T cell receptor (beta chain) is medium-sized. The antigen remains undetermined. Germline V CDR1 and CDR2: SEHNR, FQNEAQ (reference sequence). V lost 5 bases, J lost 5 bases, and 14 bases stayed unmatched. The CDR3 contains 17 residues. The sample originates from a study of graft-versus-host responses after intestinal transplantation. The overall study: All recipients were transplanted with multivisceral, liver-intestinal, or isolated intestinal grafts. The study gave all recipients anti-thymocyte globulin induction, then tacrolimus and steroids for 2 to 3 years. Notes on the study in general: Detected in recipient marrow were GvH clones, some of which were first observed in ileum or blood.

Repertoires were generated with immunoSEQ multiplex PCR, while TCRdb's copy carries only in-frame clones and drops some. The table has 5,200 or so clones, about two thirds seen once; the top ten hold 37%. The chain has TRBV7-9 and TRBJ1-4; 7 bases are a match to TRBD1. The clonotype was recovered from a human patient who received an intestinal transplant, so some T cells may come from the graft donor. The sequencing here drew on PBMCs, taken 300 to 340 days after intestinal transplant. The CDR3 sequence: CASSPAGDREENEKLFF. CDR3 nucleotide sequence: TGTGCCAGCAGCCCAGCGGGGGACAGAGAGGAAAATGAAAAACTGTTTTTT.